A single sample gave rise to the 4 T cell receptor beta chains below, sequenced in a study of Graves' ophthalmopathy and Graves' hyperthyroidism. CDR3 regions of TCR beta were amplified from RNA transcripts. Investigators did first-round RT-PCR with HTBI primers, then second-round multiplex PCR. TCRdb redid the calling of the multiplex PCR reads with MiXCR, one entry per CDR3 protein. Of around 670,000 distinct CDR3 sequences listed, 40% are singletons. The sample consisted of peripheral blood. The receptor source for this set is an adult man with Graves' ophthalmopathy.

V and J are TRBV14 and TRBJ1-2, with D unclear. Germline values: CDR1 SGHDN, CDR2 FVKESK. The CDR3 is 15 residues long. Trimming left V 1 base short and J 3 bases short, with 12 bases between. The CDR3 bases are TGTGCCAGCAGCCAAGCGAGCGGGCTAGACTATGGCTACACCTTC. Translating it yields CASSQASGLDYGYTF. Full variable domain (remainder filled in from reference TRBV14 and TRBJ1-2): EAGVTQFPSHSVIEKGQTVTLRCDPISGHDNLYWYRRVMGKEIKFLLHFVKESKQDESGMPNNRFLAERTGGTYSTLKVQPAELEDSGVYFCASSQASGLDYGYTFGSGTRLTVV.

This clonotype was counted between two and nine times. This chain links TRBV2 with TRBJ2-7; D is undetermined. CDR3 length: 13 amino acids. Germline V gives CDR1 SNHLY, CDR2 FYNNEI. V was shortened by 6 bases and J by 2 bases, with 11 bases between the two germline ends. The DNA of the CDR3 is TGTGCCAGCAGGGAGATCGGGCCCTACGAGCAGTACTTC. Translation: CASREIGPYEQYF.

As concerns this clonotype: A read error may account for a junction end that differs from germline. This chain links TRBV10-3 with TRBJ1-2, with D possibly TRBD1 on 5 matching bases. The CDR3 loop spans 17 amino acids. Looked up from germline, CDR1 is ENHRY and CDR2 is SYGVKD. CDR3 sequence: CASSLVSGHRAGYGYTF. The CDR3 coding sequence is TGTGCCAGCAGTTTAGTATCTGGACACCGGGCTGGCTATGGCTACACCTTC.

The V gene is TRBV4-2, the J gene TRBJ2-5; TRBD2 might be the D (6 bases). Germline loops: CDR1 LGHNA, CDR2 YNFKEQ. This CDR3 has 15 residues. The ends were cut back, 1 base at V and 2 bases at J, with 11 bases in the middle. This chain's CDR3 is CASSQALGGQETQYF. CDR3 bases: TGTGCCAGCAGCCAAGCGCTGGGGGGACAAGAGACCCAGTACTTC.